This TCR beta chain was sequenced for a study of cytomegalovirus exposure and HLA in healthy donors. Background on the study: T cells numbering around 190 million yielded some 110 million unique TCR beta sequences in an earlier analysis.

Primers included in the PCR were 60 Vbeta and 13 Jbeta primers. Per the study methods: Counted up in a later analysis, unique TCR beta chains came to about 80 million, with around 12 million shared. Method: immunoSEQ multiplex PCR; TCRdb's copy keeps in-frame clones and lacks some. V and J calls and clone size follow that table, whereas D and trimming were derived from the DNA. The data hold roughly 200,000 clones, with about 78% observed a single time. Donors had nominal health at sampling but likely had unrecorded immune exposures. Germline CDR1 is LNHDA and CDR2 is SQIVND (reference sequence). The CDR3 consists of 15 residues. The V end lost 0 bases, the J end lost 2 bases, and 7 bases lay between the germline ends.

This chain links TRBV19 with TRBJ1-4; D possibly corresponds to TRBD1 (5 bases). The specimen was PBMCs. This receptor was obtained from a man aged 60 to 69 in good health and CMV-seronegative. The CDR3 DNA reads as TGTGCCAGTAGTATAGATCGGGGGACTAATGAAAAACTGTTTTTT. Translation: CASSIDRGTNEKLFF.